Listed below are T cell receptor beta chains from one sample, sequenced in a study of blood T cell repertoires in COVID-19. Data came from immunoSEQ multiplex PCR; TCRdb stores just in-frame clones and leaves some out. The sample lists roughly 250,000 clones; around 85% were seen once. Input material: peripheral blood. These receptors were obtained from a woman older than 75 with acute or convalescent COVID-19. Both conserved end residues are part of each CDR3. Fields, in order: clone size, V gene, D gene, J gene, CDR3 DNA, CDR3 protein. A D gene is named only where the DNA matches it firmly. Not every row has a clone size; where given, it reads once, few, many or a size class.

-	TRBV6-5	TRBD1	TRBJ1-5	TGTGCCAGCAGAACGGGACAGCAGCCCCAGCATTTT	CASRTGQQPQHF
-	TRBV5-1	TRBD1	TRBJ2-7	TGCGCCAGCAGCTTGGGACAGGGGCTAAGCGAGCAGTACTTC	CASSLGQGLSEQYF
-	TRBV2	-	TRBJ1-1	TGTGCCAGCAAGGACACACTGAACACTGAAGCTTTCTTT	CASKDTLNTEAFF
-	TRBV15	TRBD1	TRBJ1-2	TGTGCCACCAGCAGCCGACAGGGTGGCCTCTATGGCTACACCTTC	CATSSRQGGLYGYTF
once	TRBV19	TRBD1	TRBJ2-2	TGTGCCAGTAGTATCAACCCCCGGGACAGGAACACCGGGGAGCTGTTTTTT	CASSINPRDRNTGELFF
few	TRBV11-2	-	TRBJ2-7	TGTGCCAGCAGCTCCGACATTCATGGGCCCTACGAGCAGTACTTC	CASSSDIHGPYEQYF
-	TRBV2	TRBD1	TRBJ2-5	TGTGCCAGCAGTGGAAACAGGGGACAAGAGACCCAGTACTTC	CASSGNRGQETQYF
-	TRBV6-5	TRBD1	TRBJ2-7	TGTGCCAGCATTCGGGACAGGGGGGCCTACGAGCAGTACTTC	CASIRDRGAYEQYF
-	TRBV28	TRBD2	TRBJ2-3	TGTGCCAGCAGTTACGGGTACGGGCGGGGGACCACAGATACGCAGTATTTT	CASSYGYGRGTTDTQYF
-	TRBV28	-	TRBJ1-2	TGTGCCAGCAGTTTATGGAACAGGGAAGAGACAAGAAACTATGGCTACACCTTC	CASSLWNREETRNYGYTF
-	TRBV20-1	TRBD1	TRBJ1-2	TGCAGTGCCCCGACAGGGAATGGCTACACCTTC	CSAPTGNGYTF
-	TRBV2	TRBD1	TRBJ1-2	TGTGCCAGCAGTGGGGACAGGGGCAGTATCTATGGCTACACCTTC	CASSGDRGSIYGYTF
-	TRBV6-5	-	TRBJ2-2	TGTGCCAGTAGCGGTGTTAACACCGGGGAGCTGTTTTTT	CASSGVNTGELFF
once	TRBV7-9	-	TRBJ1-1	TGTGCCAGCAGCCTGGACACCCCGAAGGCTGAAGCTTTCTTT	CASSLDTPKAEAFF
-	TRBV5-1	-	TRBJ2-5	TGCGCCAGCAGCTTGGAGCGCCCGAGGGAGACCCAGTACTTC	CASSLERPRETQYF
once	TRBV5-8	TRBD1	TRBJ2-1	TGTGCCAGCAGCGGACAGGTCTACAATGAGCAGTTCTTC	CASSGQVYNEQFF
-	TRBV3-1/TRBV3-2	-	TRBJ1-1	TGTGCCAGCAGCCAAGACCCCTCCCGGGGGAACACTGAAGCTTTCTTT	CASSQDPSRGNTEAFF
-	TRBV18	-	TRBJ2-7	TGTGCCAGCTCCCCCCAGGTAGGGGGGGTCGCCTACGAGCAGTACTTC	CASSPQVGGVAYEQYF